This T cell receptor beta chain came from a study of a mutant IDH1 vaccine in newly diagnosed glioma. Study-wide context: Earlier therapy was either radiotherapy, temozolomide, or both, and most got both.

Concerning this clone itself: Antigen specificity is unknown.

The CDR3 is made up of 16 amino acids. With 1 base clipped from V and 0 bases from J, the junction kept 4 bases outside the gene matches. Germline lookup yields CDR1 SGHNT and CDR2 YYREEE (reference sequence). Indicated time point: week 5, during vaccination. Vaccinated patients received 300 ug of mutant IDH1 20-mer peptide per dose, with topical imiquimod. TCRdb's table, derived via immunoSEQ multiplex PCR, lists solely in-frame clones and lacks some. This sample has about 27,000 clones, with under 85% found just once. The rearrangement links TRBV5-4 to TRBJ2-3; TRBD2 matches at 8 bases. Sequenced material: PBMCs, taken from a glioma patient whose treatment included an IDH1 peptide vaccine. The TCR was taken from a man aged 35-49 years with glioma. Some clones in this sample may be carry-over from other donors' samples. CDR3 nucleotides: TGTGCCAGCAGCTTGAAAGCGGGGGTTAGCACAGATACGCAGTATTTT. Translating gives CASSLKAGVSTDTQYF.